The rows below give T cell receptor beta chains drawn from one sample of a study of T cell responses to AZD1222 COVID-19 vaccine. This table comes from immunoSEQ multiplex PCR, and its TCRdb copy is limited to in-frame clones, with some not included. In the table there are approximately 140,000 clones, more than 80% of which are singletons. The sequenced sample was peripheral blood, obtained 28 days after the second dose of the MenACWY control vaccine. Receptors were obtained from an adult who received the MenACWY meningococcal vaccine as a control. Each CDR3 is given with its conserved first and last residue. A D gene is named only where the DNA matches it firmly. Size tells how often a clone was seen (once, few, many) or the class of an expanded clone, and some rows leave it out.

TRBV13	TRBJ2-1	NA	NA	TGTGCCAGCAGGACTGGGGGAAATGAGCAGTTCTTC	CASRTGGNEQFF
TRBV19	TRBJ2-7	NA	TRBD1	TGTGCCAGTAGTATAGGGGGACAGGTAAACGAGCAGTACTTC	CASSIGGQVNEQYF
TRBV28	TRBJ1-2	NA	TRBD1	TGTGCCAGCAGGCGAACCGGGACAGGATTTCTGGATGGCTACACCTTC	CASRRTGTGFLDGYTF
TRBV3-1/TRBV3-2	TRBJ2-7	NA	NA	TGTGCCAGCAGCCAAGAAGCCGAGCAGTACTTC	CASSQEAEQYF
TRBV7-6	TRBJ2-1	NA	TRBD2	TGTGCCAGCAGCTTAGCCACTAGCGGGAGTTTCGGTGAGCAGTTCTTC	CASSLATSGSFGEQFF
TRBV28	TRBJ2-2	NA	NA	TGTGCCAGCAGTAGGCTTGTCGGGGAGCTGTTTTTT	CASSRLVGELFF
TRBV6-2/TRBV6-3	TRBJ1-5	NA	TRBD1	TGTGCCAGCAGTTATGGACAGGGAAGTCAGCCCCAGCATTTT	CASSYGQGSQPQHF
TRBV21-1	TRBJ2-7	NA	NA	TGTGCCAGCACCAGGACAGGGGGCTCCTACGAGCAGTACTTC	CASTRTGGSYEQYF
TRBV19	TRBJ1-2	few	NA	TGTGCCAGTAGTATAGACGAGACGACCGCTTATGGCTACACCTTC	CASSIDETTAYGYTF
TRBV7-2	TRBJ1-2	NA	NA	TGTGCCAGCAGCTTAGCATCGGTTCCTGGCTACACCTTC	CASSLASVPGYTF
TRBV29-1	TRBJ2-5	NA	TRBD2	TGCAGCTCCAATAGCGGGAGTGGGCGAGAGACCCAGTACTTC	CSSNSGSGRETQYF
TRBV7-2	TRBJ1-4	NA	TRBD1	TGTGCCAGCAGTTTACAGGGGGCGTTAATTGAAAAACTGTTTTTT	CASSLQGALIEKLFF
TRBV19	TRBJ1-5	NA	NA	TGTGCCAGTAGTAGGGGACCGGGGGGGCAGCCCCAGCATTTT	CASSRGPGGQPQHF
TRBV19	TRBJ1-1	NA	NA	TGTGCCAGTAGTATACCCTGGGTCGGGGGGTCGACTGAAGCTTTCTTT	CASSIPWVGGSTEAFF
TRBV5-1	TRBJ2-7	few	TRBD1	TGCGCCACCTCAGGCGGGACAGGGCCCTACGAGCAGTACTTC	CATSGGTGPYEQYF
TRBV9	TRBJ2-3	NA	NA	TGTGCCAGCAGCGAACGACAGGCACTGTCCACAGATACGCAGTATTTT	CASSERQALSTDTQYF
TRBV7-2	TRBJ1-2	NA	NA	TGTGCCAGCAGCTTAGAAGTGGCCAGGCTCCATAACTATGGCTACACCTTC	CASSLEVARLHNYGYTF
TRBV2	TRBJ1-3	NA	NA	TGTGCCAGCAGTGAAGTTGGGGGCCGCGGTGGGGGAAACACCATATATTTT	CASSEVGGRGGGNTIYF
TRBV7-9	TRBJ1-1	NA	NA	TGTGCCAGCAGCGTGAGTGGCCGAGAAGCTTTCTTT	CASSVSGREAFF
TRBV3-1/TRBV3-2	TRBJ1-5	NA	NA	TGTGCCAGCAGCCAAGCGGCAGGCGGGGCCCAGCCCCAGCATTTT	CASSQAAGGAQPQHF
TRBV5-1	TRBJ2-7	NA	NA	TGCGCCAGCAGCCCCCAGGGCTCCCGCTCCTACGAGCAGTACTTC	CASSPQGSRSYEQYF
TRBV5-4	TRBJ2-1	NA	NA	TGTGCCAGCAGCTTTGGGGTTCTCTCCTACAATGAGCAGTTCTTC	CASSFGVLSYNEQFF
TRBV2	TRBJ1-5	NA	NA	TGTGCCAGCAGTGAAGGGGGGCGACGGGTCAATCAGCCCCAGCATTTT	CASSEGGRRVNQPQHF
TRBV9	TRBJ1-1	NA	NA	TGTGCCAGCAGCCCGCGGGGGCAGGACACTGAAGCTTTCTTT	CASSPRGQDTEAFF
TRBV4-1	TRBJ1-5	NA	NA	TGCGCCAGCAGCCAAGCTGACGGAAACAATCAGCCCCAGCATTTT	CASSQADGNNQPQHF
TRBV21-1	TRBJ1-6	NA	NA	TGTGCCAGCAGCCGGGGGCTTAATTCACCCCTCCACTTT	CASSRGLNSPLHF
TRBV3-1/TRBV3-2	TRBJ2-1	NA	TRBD2	TGTGCCAGCAGCCAAGGGAGCGGGAGAGTGAACAATGAGCAGTTCTTC	CASSQGSGRVNNEQFF
TRBV10-1	TRBJ1-2	NA	NA	TGCGCCAGCTCAGACAGTAACTATGGCTACACCTTC	CASSDSNYGYTF
TRBV29-1	TRBJ1-2	NA	TRBD1	TGCAGCGTTGAAGATCGGGGGACAGGGGCTAACTATGGCTACACCTTC	CSVEDRGTGANYGYTF
TRBV18	TRBJ1-4	NA	NA	TGTGCCAGCTCCGCAGGGTTGACTAATGAAAAACTGTTTTTT	CASSAGLTNEKLFF
TRBV19	TRBJ2-7	few	NA	TGTGCCAGTAGTATAACTGGGTGGAGGGAGCAGTACTTC	CASSITGWREQYF
TRBV27	TRBJ2-7	NA	NA	TGTGCCAGCAGTTTAGCCCCTGGCCAGGGGAGCTACGAGCAGTACTTC	CASSLAPGQGSYEQYF
TRBV7-2	TRBJ1-5	NA	TRBD1	TGTGCCAGCAGCTTAGCCCCCGGACAGGGCGGCAATCAGCCCCAGCATTTT	CASSLAPGQGGNQPQHF
TRBV5-1	TRBJ2-7	once	NA	TGCGCCAGCAGCTTGGCTACGAGTAGGAACTACGAGCAGTACTTC	CASSLATSRNYEQYF
TRBV6-5	TRBJ2-3	NA	NA	TGTGCCAGCAGCACTACAGATACGCAGTATTTT	CASSTTDTQYF
TRBV4-3	TRBJ1-4	NA	NA	TGCGCCAGCAGCCAAGATCTGTTGGAGACAGCTAAGCATGAAAAACTGTTTTTT	CASSQDLLETAKHEKLFF
TRBV6-2/TRBV6-3	TRBJ2-2	NA	NA	TGTGCCAGCAGTTACGCCAGAACCGGGGAGCTGTTTTTT	CASSYARTGELFF
TRBV7-9	TRBJ1-2	few	NA	TGTGCCAGCAGCTTAAAGTTGGGGGCGACTAACTATGGCTACACCTTC	CASSLKLGATNYGYTF
TRBV5-1	TRBJ2-2	NA	NA	TGCGCCAGCAGCTTGGAGATTGGGGTCGGTGGCGGGGAGCTGTTTTTT	CASSLEIGVGGGELFF
TRBV11-2	TRBJ2-2	NA	NA	TGTGCCAGCAGCTTAGCACAGGGCGTCACCGGGGAGCTGTTTTTT	CASSLAQGVTGELFF
TRBV3-1/TRBV3-2	TRBJ2-7	once	TRBD2	TGTGCCAGCAGCCAAGAGGGAGGGAGGACCTCCTACGAGCAGTACTTC	CASSQEGGRTSYEQYF
TRBV6-2/TRBV6-3	TRBJ2-3	NA	NA	TGTGCCAGCAGTTATGGGGATACGCAGTATTTT	CASSYGDTQYF